The rows below give T cell receptor beta chains drawn from one sample of a study of beta chain features in type 1 diabetes. Profiling relied on immunoSEQ multiplex PCR, and the TCRdb table lists in-frame clones only, not all of them. The sample comprises about 15,000 clones, less than 45% of which are singletons, and 0.4% to 0.6% rests with the top ten. The sample was stem cell memory CD4+ T cells from blood. The receptors were gathered from a woman between 40 and 55 years old in good health. Both conserved end residues are part of each CDR3. A D gene is named only where the DNA matches it firmly. Expanded clones get a size class; other rows say once, few or many, or leave the size out.

J gene	clone size	V gene	D gene	CDR3 DNA	CDR3 protein
TRBJ1-4	-	TRBV19	-	TGTGCCAGTAGTATCTTACTAAGGGAAAAACTGTTTTTT	CASSILLREKLFF
TRBJ2-3	-	TRBV7-7	-	TGTGCCAGCAGCTCCGGGACAGATACGCAGTATTTT	CASSSGTDTQYF
TRBJ1-2	-	TRBV5-5	-	TGTGCCAGCAGAAACCCAGGGGAGTTCTATGGCTACACCTTC	CASRNPGEFYGYTF
TRBJ1-2	few	TRBV14	TRBD1	TGTGCCAGCAGCCAAGACACAGGGGACTATGGCTACACCTTC	CASSQDTGDYGYTF
TRBJ2-3	-	TRBV2	TRBD2	TGTGCCAGCCAGATGACTAGCGGGGGGGCAGATACGCAGTATTTT	CASQMTSGGADTQYF
TRBJ2-2	-	TRBV10-3	-	TGTGCCATCAGACTCGGGGCGAACACCGGGGAGCTGTTTTTT	CAIRLGANTGELFF
TRBJ1-2	-	TRBV12-5	-	TGTGCTAGTTCAATTGTGTTCAGGGCTAAACTCTATGGCTACACCTTC	CASSIVFRAKLYGYTF
TRBJ2-7	-	TRBV6-6	TRBD1	TGTGCCAGCAGTGACAGGGGGACGGCCGAGCAGTACTTC	CASSDRGTAEQYF
TRBJ2-7	-	TRBV10-3	-	TGTGCCATCAGTGGACTAGATTACGAGCAGTACTTC	CAISGLDYEQYF
TRBJ1-2	-	TRBV5-6	TRBD1	TGTGCCAGCAGCAGGTGGGACAGGGGATGGTATGGCTACACCTTC	CASSRWDRGWYGYTF
TRBJ2-5	-	TRBV11-2	TRBD2	TGTGCCAGCAGCTTAGGAGCGGGGTGGGCAACCCAGTACTTC	CASSLGAGWATQYF
TRBJ2-5	-	TRBV7-9	TRBD1	TGTGCCAGCAGCTTAGGCAGGGGGCTAAGCGAGACCCAGTACTTC	CASSLGRGLSETQYF
TRBJ1-2	few	TRBV7-2	TRBD1	TGTGCCAGCAGCTGGAGAGGGCAGGGGGCTATCGGGGGCTACACCTTC	CASSWRGQGAIGGYTF
TRBJ1-2	-	TRBV10-2	-	TGCGCCAGCAGCGAGATTTTACGGGACACCTATGGCTACACCTTC	CASSEILRDTYGYTF
TRBJ2-3	-	TRBV11-2	TRBD1	TGTGCCAGCAGCCTTAGACAGGGCTTTAGCACAGATACGCAGTATTTT	CASSLRQGFSTDTQYF
TRBJ2-5	-	TRBV5-1	TRBD2	TGCGCCAGCAGCCGCGACCCGACTAGCGGGGGGGTAAAGACCCAGTACTTC	CASSRDPTSGGVKTQYF
TRBJ1-2	-	TRBV18	-	TGTGCCAGCTCACCACCTCTGGGGAGGCCGTATGGCTACACCTTC	CASSPPLGRPYGYTF
TRBJ1-2	-	TRBV29-1	-	TGCAGCGTGTTAACAGAAACGAGAGGCTACACCTTC	CSVLTETRGYTF
TRBJ1-2	-	TRBV7-2	TRBD1	TGTGCCAGCAGCCCTCTGCGGACAGGCACCGGTGGCTACACCTTC	CASSPLRTGTGGYTF
TRBJ2-7	few	TRBV6-1	-	TGTGCCAGCAGTACAGGGCACTCCTACGAGCAGTACTTC	CASSTGHSYEQYF
TRBJ1-4	-	TRBV7-9	TRBD1	TGTGCCAGCAGCGTGCGGGACAGTGAAAAACTGTTTTTT	CASSVRDSEKLFF
TRBJ2-7	-	TRBV4-2	TRBD2	TGTGCCAGCAGCCAAGAAGCCAGCGGGGGTAGGGAGCAGTACTTC	CASSQEASGGREQYF
TRBJ2-1	-	TRBV4-1	TRBD1	TGCGCCAGCAGTCTCCAGGGACAGGCATACAATGAGCAGTTCTTC	CASSLQGQAYNEQFF
TRBJ2-5	once	TRBV9	TRBD2	TGTGCCAGCAGTCGCCGTTGGACTAGCGGGGACGGCGAGACCCAGTACTTC	CASSRRWTSGDGETQYF
TRBJ2-3	few	TRBV18	-	TGTGCCAGCTCACCACCGATGGGCGATATCTCAGATACGCAGTATTTT	CASSPPMGDISDTQYF
TRBJ2-2	-	TRBV12-5	TRBD1	TGTGCTAGTGGTCCCGAGGACAGGGGCACCGGGGAGCTGTTTTTT	CASGPEDRGTGELFF
TRBJ2-5	-	TRBV7-8	TRBD1	TGTGCCAGCAGCTTACAACAGGGGTTGTACTTC	CASSLQQGLYF
TRBJ1-2	few	TRBV27	TRBD1	TGTGCCAGCAGTCCCCGGAACAGGGGGGAGTATGGCTACACCTTC	CASSPRNRGEYGYTF
TRBJ2-7	-	TRBV5-1	-	TGCGCCACTTCGCAGGGAAATCACTACGAGCAGTACTTC	CATSQGNHYEQYF
TRBJ2-5	-	TRBV19	TRBD2	TGTGCCAGTAGTTTCCGACTAGCGGGGGAACAAGAGACCCAGTACTTC	CASSFRLAGEQETQYF
TRBJ2-3	few	TRBV5-1	-	TGCGCCAGCAGCTGGGCTACCCATGGCACAGATACGCAGTATTTT	CASSWATHGTDTQYF
TRBJ2-3	-	TRBV7-9	-	TGTGCCAGCAGCTTAGGAGAACTAGATACGCAGTATTTT	CASSLGELDTQYF
TRBJ2-2	-	TRBV4-3	TRBD2	TGCGCCAGCAGCCAACTGGGTGGGGGGGACACCGGGGAGCTGTTTTTT	CASSQLGGGDTGELFF
TRBJ2-5	-	TRBV7-2	TRBD2	TGTGCCAGCAGCCCGACTGACCTCCCTGCGGGGGAGCAGTACTTC	CASSPTDLPAGEQYF
TRBJ2-3	-	TRBV6-1	TRBD2	TGTGCCAGCAGTGGGCTAGCGGGGGCCCCCACAGATACGCAGTATTTT	CASSGLAGAPTDTQYF
TRBJ2-7	-	TRBV6-6	TRBD1	TGTGCCAGCAGACAACCGGGACAGGTCACCTACGAGCAGTACTTC	CASRQPGQVTYEQYF
TRBJ1-4	few	TRBV7-9	TRBD1	TGTGCCAGCAGCCCTCTCGGGACAGGGAGTGAAAAACTGTTTTTT	CASSPLGTGSEKLFF
TRBJ1-1	-	TRBV4-2	-	TGTGCCAGCAGCCAGGCCGGGACAAATGTCTACGCTGAAGCTTTCTTT	CASSQAGTNVYAEAFF
TRBJ1-6	-	TRBV15	-	TGTGCCACCAGCAGAGACCCCGGGACTTTGAATTCACCCCTCCACTTT	CATSRDPGTLNSPLHF
TRBJ1-6	few	TRBV19	-	TGTGCCAGTGCACCGAGGACAGATCTTTCACCCCTCCACTTT	CASAPRTDLSPLHF
TRBJ1-3	-	TRBV5-1	TRBD1	TGCGCCAGCAGCTTAGTCGGACAGGGAAGCTCTGGAAACACCATATATTTT	CASSLVGQGSSGNTIYF
TRBJ2-3	-	TRBV9	TRBD2	TGTGCCAGCAGCCTCCGGACTAGCGGGGCAGCTGCGGATACGCAGTATTTT	CASSLRTSGAAADTQYF
TRBJ1-5	-	TRBV2	-	TGTGCCAGCATGCAGGGGCCCTATAGCAATCAGCCCCAGCATTTT	CASMQGPYSNQPQHF
TRBJ1-1	-	TRBV18	-	TGTGCCAGCTCGTCCGTTGTTGACAGTCCCCCCGCTTTT	CASSSVVDSPPAF
TRBJ2-3	-	TRBV6-5	TRBD1	TGTGCCAGCAGTTACTCGAACCCAGGGGGCGCAGATACGCAGTATTTT	CASSYSNPGGADTQYF
TRBJ2-1	-	TRBV5-1	TRBD2	TGCGCCAGCAGCTTGACTAGCGGTTCCTACAATGAGCAGTTCTTC	CASSLTSGSYNEQFF
TRBJ1-1	few	TRBV5-1	-	TGCGCCAGCAGCTTTGGGGCCCCGCGGACTGAAGCTTTCTTT	CASSFGAPRTEAFF
TRBJ2-7	-	TRBV19	TRBD1	TGTGCCAGTAGTAGAACTACGGGACAGGGGAACGAGCAGTACTTC	CASSRTTGQGNEQYF
TRBJ1-5	few	TRBV7-2	-	TGTGCCAGCAGCCCGGACAGCTTCAATCAGCCCCAGCATTTT	CASSPDSFNQPQHF
TRBJ2-2	-	TRBV2	TRBD2	TGTGCCAGCCGAAGTGTAGCGGGGACGAACACCGGGGAGCTGTTTTTT	CASRSVAGTNTGELFF
TRBJ2-1	few	TRBV5-6	-	TGTGCCAGCAGCGGGGCGGGACAGACCTACAATGAGCAGTTCTTC	CASSGAGQTYNEQFF
TRBJ1-1	-	TRBV28	-	TGTGCCAGCAACGAACAGGGACGGAACACTGAAGCTTTCTTT	CASNEQGRNTEAFF
TRBJ2-5	-	TRBV7-6	-	TGTGCCAGCAGCTTAGGAGGGGCGTGGAGGGTGGGGGAGACCCAGTACTTC	CASSLGGAWRVGETQYF
TRBJ1-2	few	TRBV7-9	-	TGTGCCAGCAGCTTGTCCGGGGACTATGGCTACACCTTC	CASSLSGDYGYTF